This T cell receptor (beta chain) emerged from a study of T-cell reconstitution after alpha-beta-depleted transplantation in children (dated by TCRdb to the mid-2010s). Looking at the study overall: Using TCR repertoire profiling, the study followed T-cell immune reconstitution in a quantitative way in children after TCRalphabeta/CD19-depleted allogeneic hematopoietic cell transplantation.

The protocol used for the library was PCR. Sequencing took place on an Illumina HiSeq 2500. TCR libraries were prepared with molecular barcoding, using unique molecular identifiers to normalize TCRbeta repertoire quantification. TCRdb trimmed public reads at Q25 via fastp, called clones via MiXCR and kept in-frame beta chains. One record per CDR3 amino acid sequence lists the most common genes and DNA. The sample has 350,000 to 450,000 distinct CDR3 sequences on record, approximately 20% of them singletons. 3.8% of the sample goes to the ten largest clones. Many counts were recorded for this clonotype. Its recognized antigen is unknown. Within one base of it there is no much larger clone, and no base qualities were kept. This clonotype was obtained from a human donor who donated a stem cell graft to a child with acute myeloid leukemia. The input for sequencing was PBMCs from the stem cell graft donor, taken from the stem cell graft.

The nucleotides read TGTGCCAGCAGTTATCGCAGTATCGAAGGCAATCAGCCCCAGCATTTT. Translated, it reads CASSYRSIEGNQPQHF. The chain uses TRBV6-2 or TRBV6-3 and TRBJ1-5; no D segment can be confidently identified. V is reduced by 3 bases and J by 2 bases, leaving a spacing of 14 bases between them. CDR1 and CDR2 are drawn from the germline V gene: MNHEY, SVGEGT. The CDR3 numbers 16 residues from cysteine through phenylalanine. The retained sequence is limited to the CDR3, 48 bases, with the frame set at the first base.